Listed here are 12 T cell receptor beta chains from one sample, sequenced in a study of blood T cell repertoires in COVID-19. The data were produced by immunoSEQ multiplex PCR, yet TCRdb's version contains in-frame clones alone and is incomplete. The table records over 150,000 clones, 75% to 80% of them present only once. Sequenced sample: peripheral blood. The receptors originated from a woman between 65 and 79 years old with acute or convalescent COVID-19.

The chain carries TRBV9 and TRBJ2-2, with D uncertain. From germline, CDR1 is SGDLS and CDR2 YYNGEE. The V end was cut by 2 bases, the J end by 2 bases, with 13 bases between. The CDR3 extends over 16 amino acids. The chain's CDR3 is CASSVGSGGNTGELFF. CDR3 bases: TGTGCCAGCAGCGTCGGTTCGGGTGGTAACACCGGGGAGCTGTTTTTT.

The chain joins TRBV24-1 to TRBJ1-1; TRBD1 matches 9 bases. The CDR3 length is 14 residues. Germline CDR1 is KGHDR and CDR2 is SFDVKD. V was pared by 7 bases and J by 0 bases, with 2 bases of the junction left unmatched. The CDR3 nucleotides are TGTGCCACCAGGGGACAGGGCGTGAACACTGAAGCTTTCTTT. This translates into CATRGQGVNTEAFF.

V and J are TRBV19 and TRBJ1-1; D uncertain. The CDR3 has 12 amino acids. The ends were cut back, 4 bases at V and 6 bases at J, with 9 bases in the middle. The germline V gene encodes CDR1 LNHDA and CDR2 SQIVND (reference sequence). CDR3 region: CASSTHRAEAFF. The CDR3 DNA is TGTGCCAGTAGTACCCACAGAGCTGAAGCTTTCTTT.

J is TRBJ2-4 and V is TRBV7-8; tentatively, D is TRBD1 (5 bases). V was pared by 6 bases and J by 5 bases, with 17 bases between. The CDR3 sequence is 15 residues long. From germline, CDR1 is SGHVS and CDR2 FQNEAQ. CDR3: CASSHSTASENIQYF. The CDR3 nucleotides read TGTGCCAGCAGTCACTCGACAGCGAGCGAAAACATTCAGTACTTC. Together with reference TRBV7-8 and TRBJ2-4, the CDR3 gives the full variable domain: GAGVSQSPRYKVAKRGQDVALRCDPISGHVSLFWYQQALGQGPEFLTYFQNEAQLDKSGLPSDRFFAERPEGSVSTLKIQRTQQEDSAVYLCASSHSTASENIQYFGAGTRLSVL.

A single count supports this clone. This chain joins TRBV10-1 and TRBJ2-5, with D tentatively TRBD2 (6 bases). Per germline, CDR1 WNHNN and CDR2 SYGVQD (reference sequence). V was trimmed by 8 bases and J by 1 base, leaving 11 bases between them. The CDR3 is 13 residues long. As DNA, the CDR3 is TGCGCCAGCCGGAGGGCGCCCCAAGAGACCCAGTACTTC. Protein product: CASRRAPQETQYF.

This chain uses TRBV19 with TRBJ1-1; TRBD1 agrees at 7 bases. CDR1 is LNHDA and CDR2 is SQIVND in the germline V gene (reference sequence). V gave up 10 bases and J gave up 1 base; unmatched junction bases: 3. The CDR3 extends over 12 amino acids. For the CDR3, the DNA is TGTGCCACCGACAGGGAGAACACTGAAGCTTTCTTT. It codes for CATDRENTEAFF.

V is TRBV4-2 and J is TRBJ1-6, with TRBD1 as a possible D gene (6 bases). Trimming stripped 0 bases from V and 10 bases from J, with 16 bases between. The CDR3 covers 16 residues. Per the germline V gene, CDR1 is LGHNA and CDR2 is YNFKEQ. The CDR3 loop reads CASSQDLRGQGSPLHF. DNA for the CDR3: TGTGCCAGCAGCCAAGATTTAAGGGGCCAGGGGTCACCCCTCCACTTT.

This rearrangement joins TRBV7-8 to TRBJ2-3, with 8 bases identical to TRBD2. The CDR3 covers 17 residues. From germline, CDR1 is SGHVS and CDR2 FQNEAQ. V shed 1 base, J shed 0 bases, and the junction held 6 bases outside the gene matches. CDR3 loop: CASSLGVSGASTDTQYF. In DNA form, the CDR3 reads TGTGCCAGCAGCTTAGGTGTTAGCGGGGCTAGCACAGATACGCAGTATTTT.

The chain links TRBV10-3 to TRBJ1-2, with TRBD1 matching over 8 bases. The CDR3 totals 15 residues. In germline, CDR1 is ENHRY, CDR2 SYGVKD. V dropped 7 bases and J dropped 6; count of bases not matched to a gene: 13. The CDR3 coding sequence is TGTGCCATCAAGGGGCGGCAGGGGGCGTTGGATGGCTACACCTTC. This translates into CAIKGRQGALDGYTF.

This clone has just one count. The chain joins TRBV30 to TRBJ1-4; D perhaps matches TRBD1 (6 bases). Germline V gene data show CDR1 as GTSNPN and CDR2 as SVGIG (reference sequence). This CDR3 has 13 amino acids. Trimming stripped 4 bases from V and 7 bases from J, with 13 bases between. The DNA for the CDR3 is TGTGCCTGGAATGGGGGCGCGGGTGAAAAACTGTTTTTT. Protein: CAWNGGAGEKLFF.

The V gene is TRBV7-6, the J gene TRBJ1-4; D is undetermined. Germline CDR1 SGHVS, CDR2 FNYEAQ. Trimming took 5 bases from V and 0 from J, leaving 10 bases between them. The CDR3 runs to 15 residues. CDR3 protein: CASSPEAATNEKLFF. The DNA for the CDR3 is TGTGCCAGCAGCCCAGAGGCGGCAACTAATGAAAAACTGTTTTTT. Filled out from reference TRBV7-6 and TRBJ1-4, the complete variable domain reads GAGVSQSPRYKVTKRGQDVALRCDPISGHVSLYWYRQALGQGPEFLTYFNYEAQQDKSGLPNDRFSAERPEGSISTLTIQRTEQRDSAMYRCASSPEAATNEKLFFGSGTQLSVL.

The V gene is TRBV19, the J gene TRBJ1-4; unclear D gene. The germline V gene has CDR1 LNHDA and CDR2 SQIVND (reference sequence). Trimming cost V 6 bases and J 0 bases, with 11 bases left between them. This CDR3 contains 15 residues. In nucleotides, the CDR3 is TGTGCCAGTAGCCTGGGCAGTGCAACTAATGAAAAACTGTTTTTT. It specifies CASSLGSATNEKLFF.